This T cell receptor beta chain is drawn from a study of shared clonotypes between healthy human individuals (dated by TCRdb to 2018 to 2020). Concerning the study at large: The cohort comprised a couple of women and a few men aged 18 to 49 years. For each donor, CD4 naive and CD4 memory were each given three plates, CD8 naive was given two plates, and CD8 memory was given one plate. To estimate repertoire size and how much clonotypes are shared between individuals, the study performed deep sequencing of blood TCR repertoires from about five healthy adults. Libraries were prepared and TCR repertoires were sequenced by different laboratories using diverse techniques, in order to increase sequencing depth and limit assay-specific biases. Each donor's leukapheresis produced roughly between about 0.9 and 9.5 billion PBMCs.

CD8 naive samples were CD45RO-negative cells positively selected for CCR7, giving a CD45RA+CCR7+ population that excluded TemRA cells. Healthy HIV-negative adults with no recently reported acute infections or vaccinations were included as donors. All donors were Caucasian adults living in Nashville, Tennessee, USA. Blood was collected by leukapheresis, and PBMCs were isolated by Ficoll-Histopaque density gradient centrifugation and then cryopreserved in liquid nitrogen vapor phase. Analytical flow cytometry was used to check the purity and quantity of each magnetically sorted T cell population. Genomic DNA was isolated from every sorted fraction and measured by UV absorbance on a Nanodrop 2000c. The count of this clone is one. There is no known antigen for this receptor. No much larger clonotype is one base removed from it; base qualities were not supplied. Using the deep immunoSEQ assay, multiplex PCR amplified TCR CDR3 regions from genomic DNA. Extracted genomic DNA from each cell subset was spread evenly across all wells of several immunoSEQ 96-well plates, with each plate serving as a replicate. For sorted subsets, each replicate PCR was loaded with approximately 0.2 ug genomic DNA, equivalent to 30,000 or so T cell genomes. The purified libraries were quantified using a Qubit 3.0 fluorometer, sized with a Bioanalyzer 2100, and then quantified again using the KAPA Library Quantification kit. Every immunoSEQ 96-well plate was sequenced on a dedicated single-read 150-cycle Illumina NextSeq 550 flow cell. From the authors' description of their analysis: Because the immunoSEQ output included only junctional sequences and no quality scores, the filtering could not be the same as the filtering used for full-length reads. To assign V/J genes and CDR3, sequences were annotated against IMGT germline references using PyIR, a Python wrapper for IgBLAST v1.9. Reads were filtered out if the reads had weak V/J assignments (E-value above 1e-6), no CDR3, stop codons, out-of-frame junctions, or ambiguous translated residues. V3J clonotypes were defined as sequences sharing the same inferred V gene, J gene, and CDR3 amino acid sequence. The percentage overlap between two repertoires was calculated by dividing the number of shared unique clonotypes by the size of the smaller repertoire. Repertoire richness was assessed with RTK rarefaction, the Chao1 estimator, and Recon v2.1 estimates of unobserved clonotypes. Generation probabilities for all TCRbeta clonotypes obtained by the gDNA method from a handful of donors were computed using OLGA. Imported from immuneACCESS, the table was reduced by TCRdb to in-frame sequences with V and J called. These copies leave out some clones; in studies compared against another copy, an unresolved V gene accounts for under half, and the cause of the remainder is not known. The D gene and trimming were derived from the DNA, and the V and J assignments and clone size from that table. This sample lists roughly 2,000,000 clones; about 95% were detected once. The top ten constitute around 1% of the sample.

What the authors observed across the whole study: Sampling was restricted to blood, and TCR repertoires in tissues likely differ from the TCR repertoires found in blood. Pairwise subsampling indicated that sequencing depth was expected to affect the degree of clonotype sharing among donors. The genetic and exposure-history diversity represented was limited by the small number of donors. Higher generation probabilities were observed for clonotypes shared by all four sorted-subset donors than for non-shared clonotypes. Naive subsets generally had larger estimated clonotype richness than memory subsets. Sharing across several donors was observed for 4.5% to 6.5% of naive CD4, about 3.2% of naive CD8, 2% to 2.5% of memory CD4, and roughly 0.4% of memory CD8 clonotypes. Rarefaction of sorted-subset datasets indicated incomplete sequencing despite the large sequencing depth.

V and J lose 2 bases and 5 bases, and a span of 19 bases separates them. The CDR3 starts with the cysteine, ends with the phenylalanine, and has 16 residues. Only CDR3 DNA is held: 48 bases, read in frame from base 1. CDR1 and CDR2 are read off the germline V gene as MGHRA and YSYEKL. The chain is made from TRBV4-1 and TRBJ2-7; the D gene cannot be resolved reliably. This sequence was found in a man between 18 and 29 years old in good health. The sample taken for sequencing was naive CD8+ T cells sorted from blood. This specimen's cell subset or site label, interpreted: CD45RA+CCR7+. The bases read TGCGCCAGCAGCCAACAAGGTACCATAAGTTCGAACGAGCAGTACTTC. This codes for CASSQQGTISSNEQYF.